Following are 9 T cell receptor beta chains from one sample sequenced in a study of blood T cell repertoires in COVID-19. The method was immunoSEQ multiplex PCR; TCRdb's version includes in-frame clones alone and lacks a portion of them. The data show 90,000 to 120,000 clones, 88% seen once. Sequencing was carried out using peripheral blood. The receptors here all came from a man aged 45-65 years with active or convalescent COVID-19.

This rearrangement joins TRBV1 to TRBJ2-7; TRBD2 reflects the table's D call only, with no check against the DNA. TRBV1 is a pseudogene segment. This CDR3 contains 19 residues. In DNA, the CDR3 is TGCACCAGCAGCCAAGCACTAGCGGGAGTGAGGGTGGGGTCCTACGAGCAGTACTTC. It specifies CTSSQALAGVRVGSYEQYF.

Many counts were recorded for this clone. The chain has TRBV25-1 and TRBJ2-7, with 8 bases identical to TRBD1. J was trimmed by 5 bases and V by 3 bases; bases with no gene match: 3. CDR1 is MGHDK, CDR2 SYGVNS, per germline. The CDR3 runs 13 residues. The CDR3 bases are TGTGCCAGCAGTGATGTCAGGGGGCACGAGCAGTACTTC. Its protein is CASSDVRGHEQYF.

The chain links TRBV5-5 to TRBJ2-3, with 9 bases fitting TRBD1. Unmatched junction bases numbered 3, after V lost 1 base and J lost 6 bases. Looked up from germline, CDR1 is SGHKS and CDR2 is YYEKEE (reference sequence). This CDR3 region has 14 residues. CDR3 protein: CASSLRQGGDTQYF. CDR3 DNA: TGTGCCAGCAGCTTGAGACAGGGGGGTGATACGCAGTATTTT.

This sequence joins TRBV27 and TRBJ1-2; TRBD1 might be the D (6 bases). V was pared by 5 bases and J by 10 bases, with 20 bases between. Germline values: CDR1 MNHEY, CDR2 SMNVEV (reference sequence). The CDR3 runs 14 residues. Written as DNA, the CDR3 is TGTGCCAGCAGTCAAACAGGGAACCCCCTGGACTACACCTTC. Its protein is CASSQTGNPLDYTF.

This clone turned up a few times. The chain links TRBV3-1 (or the pseudogene TRBV3-2) to TRBJ1-6; 9 bases agree with TRBD1. Germline V gene data show CDR1 as LGHDT and CDR2 as YNNKEL (reference sequence). The J segment lost 8 bases and the V segment lost 4 bases, leaving 6 bases of the junction unmatched. The CDR3 is 15 residues long. As DNA, the CDR3 is TGTGCCAGCAGCCCCGGACAGGGGTCTTATTCACCCCTCCACTTT. This codes for CASSPGQGSYSPLHF.

CDR3: CASSASPLPSSYEQYF. As DNA, the CDR3 is TGTGCCAGCAGCGCCAGCCCCCTACCTAGCTCCTACGAGCAGTACTTC. V gene TRBV7-2 combines with J gene TRBJ2-7; D gene uncertain. The CDR3 extends over 16 amino acids. Germline lookup yields CDR1 SGHTA and CDR2 FQGNSA. V lost 5 bases and J lost 0, with 17 bases in between.

The V call is TRBV29-1, the J call TRBJ2-5; TRBD2 agrees at 7 bases. The germline CDR1 and CDR2 sequences are SQVTM and ANQGSEA. V lost 6 bases and J lost 5; bases outside the gene matches: 3. This CDR3 spans 11 amino acids. CDR3 coding DNA: TGCAGCGTCGGACTAGGGGAGACCCAGTACTTC. Protein: CSVGLGETQYF.

The chain links TRBV3-1 (or the pseudogene TRBV3-2) to TRBJ1-5; 8 bases are shared with TRBD1. Losses at the gene ends were 3 bases for V and 0 bases for J; bases not matched to a gene: 16. CDR1 is LGHDT, CDR2 YNNKEL, per germline (reference sequence). CDR3 size: 20 residues. The CDR3 here is CASSQAGRGRFNSSNQPQHF. The DNA for the CDR3 is TGTGCCAGCAGCCAGGCGGGCAGGGGGCGTTTCAATTCTAGCAATCAGCCCCAGCATTTT.

The chain uses TRBV15 and TRBJ2-3, with no clear D. Germline V gene data show CDR1 as LNHNV and CDR2 as YYDKDF (reference sequence). This CDR3 has 15 residues. Trimming took 6 bases from V and 1 from J, leaving 14 bases between them. The CDR3 protein is CATRTSAPGTDTQYF. CDR3 coding DNA: TGTGCCACCAGGACCAGCGCCCCGGGCACAGATACGCAGTATTTT.